This entry lists 24 T cell receptor beta chains sequenced from one sample in a study of identifying expanded T cells in peripheral blood. Here immunoSEQ multiplex PCR was the method, and the copy in TCRdb shows in-frame clones only, minus some. The sample has approximately 100,000 clones, about 85% seen once. Sequencing input: blood. The receptors stem from a person aged 18 to 75 in good health.

The chain carries TRBV14 and TRBJ2-1; D tentatively fits TRBD1 or TRBD2 (5 bases each). Germline assignment: CDR1 SGHDN and CDR2 FVKESK. This CDR3 comprises 12 residues. V was cut by 5 bases and J by 15 bases, with 17 bases left in between. The CDR3 protein is CASSSDVGTPFF. The CDR3 DNA follows: TGTGCCAGCAGCAGCGATGTAGGGACCCCGTTCTTC.

The chain recombines TRBV10-2 with TRBJ2-3; D might be TRBD1 (6 bases). CDR3 length equals 15 residues. Trimming removed 7 bases at V and 5 bases at J, with 19 bases between. Germline V gene lookup returns CDR1 WSHSY and CDR2 SAAADI. DNA for the CDR3: TGCGCCAGCAATCCCCCCCTGGGGACAAAAGATACGCAGTATTTT. This sequence encodes CASNPPLGTKDTQYF.

This chain connects TRBV4-1 to TRBJ1-3, with D unclear. Germline CDR1 is MGHRA and CDR2 is YSYEKL. Trimming shortened V by 2 bases and J by 3 bases, and 17 bases separated the two germline ends. The CDR3 is made up of 17 amino acids. CDR3 sequence reads: CASSQSVASSVGNTIYF. The CDR3 nucleotides are TGCGCCAGCAGCCAATCCGTCGCTAGCAGTGTTGGAAACACCATATATTTT.

The chain uses TRBV19 and TRBJ1-4, with a possible D match to TRBD1 (5 bases). Germline values: CDR1 LNHDA, CDR2 SQIVND (reference sequence). The CDR3 runs 13 residues. V lost 9 bases and J lost 8, with 16 bases in between. CDR3 loop: CASGPRGEEKLFF. The CDR3 DNA reads TGTGCCAGCGGGCCCCGGGGCGAGGAAAAACTGTTTTTT.

Only one count was recorded for this clone. This chain joins TRBV2 and TRBJ2-7, with D possibly being TRBD1 or TRBD2 (6 bases each). V was cut by 6 bases and J by 3 bases, with 18 bases left in between. This CDR3 comprises 15 residues. The germline CDR1 and CDR2 sequences are SNHLY and FYNNEI. The CDR3 sequence: CASSLGSGGHYEQYF. Here the CDR3 DNA reads TGTGCCAGCAGCTTAGGCTCCGGGGGCCACTACGAGCAGTACTTC.

The chain employs TRBV6-1 and TRBJ2-7; 7 positions agree with TRBD2. The CDR3 extends over 15 amino acids. The germline gives CDR1 MNHNS, CDR2 SASEGT. Unmatched junction bases numbered 10, after V lost 5 bases and J lost 3 bases. CDR3 residues: CASSRGPGGNYEQYF. CDR3 nucleotides: TGTGCCAGCAGTCGCGGGCCCGGGGGGAACTACGAGCAGTACTTC.

V gene TRBV5-1 combines with J gene TRBJ2-7, with D perhaps matching TRBD2 (5 bases). V was clipped by 6 bases and J by 3 bases, with 19 bases between them. The CDR3 runs 15 residues. Germline V gives CDR1 SGHRS, CDR2 YFSETQ. CDR3: CASTDPGGRSYEQYF. The CDR3 DNA follows: TGCGCCAGCACGGATCCAGGAGGTCGGAGCTACGAGCAGTACTTC.

The V call is TRBV13, the J call TRBJ1-6, with TRBD1 identical over 8 bases. V was clipped by 5 bases and J by 8 bases; unmatched bases: 8. Looked up from germline, CDR1 is PRHDT and CDR2 is FYEKMQ (reference sequence). The CDR3 covers 15 residues. The CDR3, as DNA: TGTGCCAGCAGCCCACGAACAGGGGGATATTCACCCCTCCACTTT. Protein product: CASSPRTGGYSPLHF.

V and J are TRBV5-6 and TRBJ2-7; D is unclear. The CDR3 spans 14 residues. The V and J ends lost 4 bases and 1 base respectively, with 12 bases between them. Per the germline V gene, CDR1 is SGHDT and CDR2 is YYEEEE. The CDR3 region is CASSLGYSSYEQYF. The CDR3 nucleotides are TGTGCCAGCAGCCTGGGGTATAGTTCCTACGAGCAGTACTTC.

This clone was recorded a few times. The rearrangement links TRBV7-7 to TRBJ2-2; D could derive from TRBD1 or TRBD2 (5 bases each). Germline lookup yields CDR1 SSHAT and CDR2 FNYEAQ (reference sequence). This CDR3 is built from 15 residues. V shed 5 bases and J shed 4 bases, with 14 bases lying between them. The CDR3 loop reads CASSPIPGSTGELFF. CDR3 in DNA: TGTGCCAGCAGCCCGATCCCAGGGAGCACCGGGGAGCTGTTTTTT. Full variable domain (outside the CDR3, taken from reference TRBV7-7 and TRBJ2-2): GAGVSQSPRYKVTKRGQDVTLRCDPISSHATLYWYQQALGQGPEFLTYFNYEAQPDKSGLPSDRFSAERPEGSISTLTIQRTEQRDSAMYRCASSPIPGSTGELFFGEGSRLTVL.

The chain recombines TRBV12-5 with TRBJ2-7, with 7 bases identical to TRBD1. Germline CDR1 reads LGHNT; CDR2 reads FRNRAP. V was clipped by 2 bases and J by 1 base; unmatched bases: 17. This CDR3 is built from 19 residues. The CDR3 is CASGLSKDRAPAFSYEQYF. The CDR3, as DNA: TGTGCTAGTGGTTTGTCGAAAGACAGGGCCCCGGCGTTTTCCTACGAGCAGTACTTC.

V usage is TRBV9 and J usage is TRBJ1-1; D is undetermined. This CDR3 contains 15 residues. CDR1 and CDR2 (germline): SGDLS, YYNGEE. Trimming took 3 bases from V and 5 from J, leaving 17 bases between them. The CDR3 DNA reads TGTGCCAGCAGCGCGAGAGTTGTTGCAGGTACTGAAGCTTTCTTT. This codes for CASSARVVAGTEAFF.

The rearrangement links TRBV9 to TRBJ2-3, with D possibly matching TRBD2 (6 bases). Germline V gene lookup returns CDR1 SGDLS and CDR2 YYNGEE. Trimming stripped 1 base from V and 6 bases from J, with 15 bases between. The CDR3 extends over 15 amino acids. In DNA, the CDR3 is TGTGCCAGCAGCGTATCGATGCGGGATTACGATACGCAGTATTTT. This translates into CASSVSMRDYDTQYF.

This rearrangement joins TRBV23-1 to TRBJ2-7; D might be TRBD2 (6 bases). TRBV23-1 is an ORF, with its function uncertain. This CDR3 is 13 amino acids long. Trimming removed 7 bases from V and 0 bases from J, with 10 bases in between. The CDR3 coding sequence is TGCGCCAGCACCTTGGGGGGCTCCTACGAGCAGTACTTC. This gives the protein CASTLGGSYEQYF.

The chain couples TRBV6-6 to TRBJ2-7; D may be TRBD2 (6 bases). From germline, CDR1 is MNHNY and CDR2 SVGAGI (reference sequence). CDR3 length: 13 residues. The ends were cut back, 6 bases at V and 6 bases at J, with 15 bases in the middle. CDR3 nucleotide sequence: TGTGCCAGCAGCCAAGATAGGCGGGGCGAGCAGTACTTC. Protein sequence: CASSQDRRGEQYF.

The V and J genes are TRBV7-9 and TRBJ2-2, with D perhaps given as TRBD1 or TRBD2 (5 bases each). V was shortened by 7 bases and J by 2 bases, with 11 bases between the two germline ends. From germline, CDR1 is SEHNR and CDR2 FQNEAQ (reference sequence). CDR3 length: 14 residues. CDR3 sequence reads: CASKMGVNTGELFF. The CDR3 coding sequence is TGTGCCAGCAAAATGGGGGTAAACACCGGGGAGCTGTTTTTT.

The chain combines TRBV18 with TRBJ2-1; D call uncertain. Germline values: CDR1 KGHSH, CDR2 LQKENI. The CDR3 extends over 13 amino acids. Trimming took off 0 bases at V and 8 bases at J, with 8 bases between the two ends. The CDR3 sequence: CASSPPTADEQFF. The CDR3, as DNA: TGTGCCAGCTCACCACCTACGGCTGATGAGCAGTTCTTC.

The chain combines TRBV2 with TRBJ2-1, with a weak D call TRBD2 (6 bases). V lost 7 bases and J 15 bases, leaving 22 bases between the germline ends. Germline assignment: CDR1 SNHLY and CDR2 FYNNEI. CDR3 length equals 13 residues. DNA of the CDR3: TGTGCCAGCACCATCCGGGACTCCAAGTATACGTTCTTC. Encoded protein: CASTIRDSKYTFF.

This clone was seen only a few times. The chain has TRBV4-3 and TRBJ2-7, with no clear D. The germline CDR1 and CDR2 sequences are LGHNA and YSLEER. The CDR3 is made up of 12 amino acids. V was clipped by 1 base and J by 5 bases, with 6 bases between them. The CDR3 spells CASSQGVHEQYF. The DNA for the CDR3 is TGCGCCAGCAGCCAAGGGGTCCACGAGCAGTACTTC.

The CDR3: CASSLDSKGWDNSPLHF. The CDR3 DNA reads as TGTGCCAGCAGCTTAGACTCAAAGGGGTGGGATAATTCACCCCTCCACTTT. The chain uses TRBV7-2 and TRBJ1-6, with D possibly TRBD1 on 5 matching bases. The CDR3 totals 17 residues. The V gene lost 1 base and the J gene lost 5 bases, with 15 bases spanning the gap. The germline gives CDR1 SGHTA, CDR2 FQGNSA.

The chain recombines TRBV28 with TRBJ1-2, with 9 bases identical to TRBD1. With V trimmed by 2 bases and J by 5 bases, 12 bases remained unmatched. This CDR3 spans 17 amino acids. The germline V gene encodes CDR1 MDHEN and CDR2 SYDVKM. CDR3 sequence reads: CASSLGGGQGIPYGYTF. The CDR3 coding sequence is TGTGCCAGCAGTTTAGGCGGAGGACAGGGGATACCTTATGGCTACACCTTC.

In this sample, this clone turned up once. The chain combines TRBV6-6 with TRBJ1-6; maybe TRBD1 (5 bases). With 2 bases removed from V and 9 bases from J, the gap between germline ends came to 14 bases. Germline V CDR1 and CDR2: MNHNY, SVGAGI (reference sequence). The CDR3 contains 15 residues. Written as DNA, the CDR3 is TGTGCCAGCAGTTACCCCCAGGGCAATGGTTCACCCCTCCACTTT. Translated, it gives CASSYPQGNGSPLHF.

The CDR3 protein is CASRSGAGYGYTF. The CDR3 bases are TGTGCCAGCAGGTCAGGGGCCGGCTATGGCTACACCTTC. The rearrangement joins TRBV6-5 to TRBJ1-2; D perhaps matches TRBD1 (6 bases). Trimming shortened V by 6 bases and J by 4 bases, and 12 bases separated the two germline ends. Germline values: CDR1 MNHEY, CDR2 SVGAGI. The CDR3 consists of 13 residues.

This chain joins TRBV23-1 and TRBJ1-5; possibly TRBD1 for D (6 bases). TRBV23-1 belongs to the ORF category, with a function that is uncertain. V shed 3 bases and J shed 2 bases, with 14 bases lying between them. This CDR3 region has 16 residues. The CDR3 coding sequence is TGCGCCAGCAGTCATTTCGACAGGACCCGCAATCAGCCCCAGCATTTT. Amino acid sequence: CASSHFDRTRNQPQHF.